These 8 T cell receptor beta chains share one sample of origin, sequenced in a study of blood T cell repertoires in COVID-19. The protocol was immunoSEQ multiplex PCR, while the TCRdb copy is restricted to in-frame clones and leaves out a portion. The sample carries about 95,000 clones, approximately 84% recorded once. The sample was peripheral blood. These receptors were collected from a human donor in a cohort sampled during active COVID-19.

This clone was picked up a small number of times. V and J are TRBV19 and TRBJ2-7, with 8 nucleotides matching TRBD1. The J segment lost 7 bases and the V segment lost 3 bases, leaving 5 bases of the junction unmatched. Looked up from germline, CDR1 is LNHDA and CDR2 is SQIVND (reference sequence). CDR3 length equals 13 residues. CDR3 sequence reads: CASSIQGAGEQYF. The CDR3 DNA follows: TGTGCCAGTAGTATCCAGGGGGCGGGTGAGCAGTACTTC.

V usage is TRBV12-5 and J usage is TRBJ1-5; the match to TRBD1 covers 10 bases. The germline gives CDR1 LGHNT, CDR2 FRNRAP. The CDR3 has 15 amino acids. Trimming took 5 bases from V and 5 from J; bases not matched to a gene: 6. The CDR3 is CASGPGQGIHQPQHF. CDR3 nucleotide sequence: TGTGCTAGTGGTCCGGGACAGGGGATACATCAGCCCCAGCATTTT.

The rearrangement joins TRBV20-1 to TRBJ2-5; D unresolved. This CDR3 comprises 12 residues. V was trimmed by 3 bases and J by 4 bases, leaving 9 bases between them. The germline V gene has CDR1 DFQATT and CDR2 SNEGSKA (reference sequence). CDR3 bases: TGCAGTGCTAGTCTGGCTCCAGAGACCCAGTACTTC. Amino acid sequence: CSASLAPETQYF.

The chain carries TRBV11-2 and TRBJ2-5; 11 nucleotides align to TRBD2. Germline CDR1 is SGHAT and CDR2 is FQNNGV. This CDR3 is built from 17 residues. The junction had 11 bases not matched to a gene; V was cut back by 2 bases and J by 6 bases. The CDR3 spells CASSLRPSGGTWKTQYF. CDR3 coding DNA: TGTGCCAGCAGCTTACGCCCTAGCGGGGGGACCTGGAAGACCCAGTACTTC. Full variable domain (rest looked up from reference TRBV11-2 and TRBJ2-5): EAGVAQSPRYKIIEKRQSVAFWCNPISGHATLYWYQQILGQGPKLLIQFQNNGVVDDSQLPKDRFSAERLKGVDSTLKIQPAKLEDSAVYLCASSLRPSGGTWKTQYFGPGTRLLVL.

The chain employs TRBV3-1 (or the pseudogene TRBV3-2) and TRBJ2-1, with TRBD1 matching 8 bases. The CDR3 extends over 14 amino acids. Germline V gene data show CDR1 as LGHDT and CDR2 as YNNKEL (reference sequence). Unmatched junction bases numbered 11, after V lost 8 bases and J lost 8 bases. CDR3 sequence: CASGLFGQGYEQFF. CDR3 in DNA: TGTGCCAGCGGCCTATTTGGACAGGGCTATGAGCAGTTCTTC.

The gene calls are TRBV6-4 and TRBJ2-7; a weak D match, TRBD2 (6 bases). The CDR3 has 15 residues. Germline V gene data show CDR1 as MRHNA and CDR2 as SNTAGT. The V end lost 6 bases, the J end lost 4 bases, and 19 bases lay between the germline ends. DNA of the CDR3: TGTGCCAGCAGCCCGCGGGGAGCGTTGAGGTACGAGCAGTACTTC. This sequence encodes CASSPRGALRYEQYF.

The chain recombines TRBV19 with TRBJ1-5; 8 nucleotides agree with TRBD1. Germline values: CDR1 LNHDA, CDR2 SQIVND (reference sequence). J was trimmed by 5 bases and V by 7 bases; bases with no gene match: 4. The CDR3 has 13 residues. The CDR3 is CASKDREDQPQHF. The CDR3 nucleotides read TGTGCCAGTAAGGACAGGGAAGATCAGCCCCAGCATTTT.

The CDR3 region is CASSLDGTRPGYTF. The CDR3 nucleotides are TGTGCCAGCAGCTTAGATGGGACTAGGCCTGGCTACACCTTC. The chain links TRBV7-9 to TRBJ1-2, with D maybe TRBD1 (5 bases). V was pared by 1 base and J by 7 bases, with 13 bases between. CDR3 size: 14 residues. Looked up from germline, CDR1 is SEHNR and CDR2 is FQNEAQ (reference sequence).